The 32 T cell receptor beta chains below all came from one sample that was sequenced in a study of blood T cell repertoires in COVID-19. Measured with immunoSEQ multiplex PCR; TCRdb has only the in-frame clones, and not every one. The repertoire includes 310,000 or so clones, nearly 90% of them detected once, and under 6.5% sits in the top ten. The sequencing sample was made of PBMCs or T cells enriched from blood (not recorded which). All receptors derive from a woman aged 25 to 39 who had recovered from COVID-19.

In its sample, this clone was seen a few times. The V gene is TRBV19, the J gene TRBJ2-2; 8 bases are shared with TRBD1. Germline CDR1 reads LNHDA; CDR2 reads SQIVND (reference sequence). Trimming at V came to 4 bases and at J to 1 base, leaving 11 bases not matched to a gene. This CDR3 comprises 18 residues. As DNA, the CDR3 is TGTGCCAGTAGTACCCCCCTAGGACAGGGTGGGAACACCGGGGAGCTGTTTTTT. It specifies CASSTPLGQGGNTGELFF. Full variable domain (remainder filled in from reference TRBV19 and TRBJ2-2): DGGITQSPKYLFRKEGQNVTLSCEQNLNHDAMYWYRQDPGQGLRLIYYSQIVNDFQKGDIAEGYSVSREKKESFPLTVTSAQKNPTAFYLCASSTPLGQGGNTGELFFGEGSRLTVL.

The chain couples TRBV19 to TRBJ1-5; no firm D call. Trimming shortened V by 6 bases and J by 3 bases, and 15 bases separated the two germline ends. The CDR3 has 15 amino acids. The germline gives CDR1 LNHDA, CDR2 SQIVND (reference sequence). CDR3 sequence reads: CASSPRGFINQPQHF. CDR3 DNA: TGTGCCAGTAGCCCCAGAGGTTTCATCAATCAGCCCCAGCATTTT.

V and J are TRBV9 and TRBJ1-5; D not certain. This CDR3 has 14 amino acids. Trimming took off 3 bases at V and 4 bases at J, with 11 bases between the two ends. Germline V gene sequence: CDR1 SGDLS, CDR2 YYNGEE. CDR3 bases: TGTGCCAGCAGCGGCGGGGTTCCGAATCAGCCCCAGCATTTT. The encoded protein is CASSGGVPNQPQHF.

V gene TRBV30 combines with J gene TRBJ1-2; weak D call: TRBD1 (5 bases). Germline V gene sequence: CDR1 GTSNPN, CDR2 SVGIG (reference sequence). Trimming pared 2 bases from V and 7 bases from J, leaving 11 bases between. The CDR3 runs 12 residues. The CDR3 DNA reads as TGTGCCTGGAGTAACGGGGGGAGTGGCTACACCTTC. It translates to CAWSNGGSGYTF.

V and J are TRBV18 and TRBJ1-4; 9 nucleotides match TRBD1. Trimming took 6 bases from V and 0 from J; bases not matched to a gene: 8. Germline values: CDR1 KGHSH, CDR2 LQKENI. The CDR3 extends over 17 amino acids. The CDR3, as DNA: TGTGCCAGCTCGCCGGGGACAGGGAGAGCAACTAATGAAAAACTGTTTTTT. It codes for CASSPGTGRATNEKLFF.

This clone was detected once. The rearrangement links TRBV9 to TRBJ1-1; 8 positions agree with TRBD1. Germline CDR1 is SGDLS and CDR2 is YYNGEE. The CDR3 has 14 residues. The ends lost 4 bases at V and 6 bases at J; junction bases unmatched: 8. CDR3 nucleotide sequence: TGTGCCAGCAGCCCCCAGGGGGCTAATCCTGAAGCTTTCTTT. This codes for CASSPQGANPEAFF.

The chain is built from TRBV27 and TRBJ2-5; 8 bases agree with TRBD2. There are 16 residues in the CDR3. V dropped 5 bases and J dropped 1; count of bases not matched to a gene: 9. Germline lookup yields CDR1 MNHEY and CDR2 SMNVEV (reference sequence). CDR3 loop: CASSPRGTRFQETQYF. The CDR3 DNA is TGTGCCAGCAGTCCTCGGGGGACTAGATTCCAAGAGACCCAGTACTTC.

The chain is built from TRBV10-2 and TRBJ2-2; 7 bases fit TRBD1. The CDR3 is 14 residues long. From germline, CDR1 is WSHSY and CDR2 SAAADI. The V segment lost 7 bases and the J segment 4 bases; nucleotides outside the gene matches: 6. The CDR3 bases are TGCGCCAGCACCCCCGGGGACAGCACCGGGGAGCTGTTTTTT. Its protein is CASTPGDSTGELFF.

The CDR3 is CASSVDGPSYNEQFF. CDR3 nucleotide sequence: TGTGCCAGCAGCGTAGACGGTCCCTCGTACAATGAGCAGTTCTTC. The rearrangement links TRBV9 to TRBJ2-1; D not resolved. Germline CDR1 reads SGDLS; CDR2 reads YYNGEE. The CDR3 runs 15 residues. The V end was cut by 0 bases, the J end by 4 bases, with 11 bases between.

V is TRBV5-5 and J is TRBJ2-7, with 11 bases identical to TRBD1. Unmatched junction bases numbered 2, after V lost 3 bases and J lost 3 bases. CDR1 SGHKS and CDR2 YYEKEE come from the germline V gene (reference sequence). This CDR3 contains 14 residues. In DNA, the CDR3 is TGTGCCAGCAGCTGGGGGACAGGGGGCTACGAGCAGTACTTC. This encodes CASSWGTGGYEQYF.

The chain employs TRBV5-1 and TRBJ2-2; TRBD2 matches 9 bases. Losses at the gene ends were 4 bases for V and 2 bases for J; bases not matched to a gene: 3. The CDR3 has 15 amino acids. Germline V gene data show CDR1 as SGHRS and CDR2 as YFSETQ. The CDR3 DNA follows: TGCGCCAGCAGCGTTAGCGGGGGAAACACCGGGGAGCTGTTTTTT. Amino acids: CASSVSGGNTGELFF.

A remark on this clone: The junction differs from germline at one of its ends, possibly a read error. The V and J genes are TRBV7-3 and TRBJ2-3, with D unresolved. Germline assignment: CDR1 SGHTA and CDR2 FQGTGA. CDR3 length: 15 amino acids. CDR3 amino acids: CASSVTRSPRDTQYF. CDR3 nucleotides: TGTGCCAGCAGCGTAACGCGGAGCCCTAGAGATACGCAGTATTTT.

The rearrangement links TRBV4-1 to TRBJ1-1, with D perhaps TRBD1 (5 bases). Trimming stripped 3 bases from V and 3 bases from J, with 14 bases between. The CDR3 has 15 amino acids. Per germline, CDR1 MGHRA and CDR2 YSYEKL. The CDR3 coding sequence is TGCGCCAGCAGCCACCAAGTGGGGCAGGACACTGAAGCTTTCTTT. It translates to CASSHQVGQDTEAFF.

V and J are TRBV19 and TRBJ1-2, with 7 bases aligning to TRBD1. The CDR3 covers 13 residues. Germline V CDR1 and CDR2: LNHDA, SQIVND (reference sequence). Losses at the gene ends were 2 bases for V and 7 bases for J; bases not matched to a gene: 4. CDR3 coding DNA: TGTGCCAGTAGTATAACAGGGGACTCTGGCTACACCTTC. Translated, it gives CASSITGDSGYTF.

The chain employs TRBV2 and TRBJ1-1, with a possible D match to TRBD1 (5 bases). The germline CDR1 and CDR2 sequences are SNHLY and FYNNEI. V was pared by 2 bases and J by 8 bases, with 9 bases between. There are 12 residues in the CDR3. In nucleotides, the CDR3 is TGTGCCAGCAGTGAACAGGGACTAGAAGCTTTCTTT. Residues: CASSEQGLEAFF.

CDR3 sequence (DNA): TGTGCCAGCACCACGACAGGGTTGGGCGGCTACACCTTC. It yields the protein CASTTTGLGGYTF. V usage is TRBV7-9 and J usage is TRBJ1-2, with 7 bases fitting TRBD1. CDR3 length: 13 amino acids. Trimming at V came to 7 bases and at J to 8 bases, leaving 10 bases not matched to a gene. Germline CDR1 is SEHNR and CDR2 is FQNEAQ (reference sequence).

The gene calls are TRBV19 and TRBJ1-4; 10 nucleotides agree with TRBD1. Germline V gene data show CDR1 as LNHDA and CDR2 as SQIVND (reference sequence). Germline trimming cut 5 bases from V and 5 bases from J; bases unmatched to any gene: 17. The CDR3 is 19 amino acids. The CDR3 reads CASSGPDRGLSRFNEKLFF. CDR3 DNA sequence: TGTGCCAGTAGTGGACCCGACAGGGGGCTAAGTAGGTTCAATGAAAAACTGTTTTTT.

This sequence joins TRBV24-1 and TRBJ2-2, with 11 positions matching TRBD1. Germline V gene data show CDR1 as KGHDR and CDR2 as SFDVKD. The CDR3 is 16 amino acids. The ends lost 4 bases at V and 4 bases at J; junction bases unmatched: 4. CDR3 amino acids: CATSDPGQGATGELFF. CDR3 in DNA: TGTGCCACCAGTGACCCAGGACAGGGGGCCACCGGGGAGCTGTTTTTT.

This CDR3 reads CASSLASGQGSPNEQFF. The CDR3 nucleotides are TGTGCCAGCAGCTTAGCTAGCGGACAGGGTTCCCCCAATGAGCAGTTCTTC. J is TRBJ2-1 and V is TRBV7-2; 8 positions agree with TRBD1. Germline lookup yields CDR1 SGHTA and CDR2 FQGNSA. CDR3 length: 17 amino acids. Losses at the gene ends were 0 bases for V and 6 bases for J; bases not matched to a gene: 10.

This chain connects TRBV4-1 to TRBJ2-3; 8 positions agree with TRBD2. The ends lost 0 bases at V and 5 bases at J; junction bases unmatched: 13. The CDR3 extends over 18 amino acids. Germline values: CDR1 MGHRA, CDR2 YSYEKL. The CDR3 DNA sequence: TGCGCCAGCAGCCAAGAAAATACTAGCGGCGATCGAGGAGATACGCAGTATTTT. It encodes CASSQENTSGDRGDTQYF.

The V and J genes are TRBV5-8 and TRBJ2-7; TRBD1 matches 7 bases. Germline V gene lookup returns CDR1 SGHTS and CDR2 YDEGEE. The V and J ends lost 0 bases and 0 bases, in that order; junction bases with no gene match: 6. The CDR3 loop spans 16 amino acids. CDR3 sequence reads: CASSLAGQESSYEQYF. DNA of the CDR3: TGTGCCAGCAGCTTGGCTGGACAGGAAAGCTCCTACGAGCAGTACTTC. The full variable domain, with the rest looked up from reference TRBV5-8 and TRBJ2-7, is EAGVTQSPTHLIKTRGQQATLRCSPISGHTSVYWYQQALGLGLQFLLWYDEGEERNRGNFPPRFSGRQFPNYSSELNVNALELEDSALYLCASSLAGQESSYEQYFGPGTRLTVT.

CDR3 region: CASSYRGTGLYEQYF. DNA for the CDR3: TGTGCCAGCAGTTACCGCGGGACAGGGCTCTACGAGCAGTACTTC. The chain carries TRBV11-2 and TRBJ2-7; 9 bases align to TRBD1. In germline, CDR1 is SGHAT, CDR2 FQNNGV. The CDR3 contains 15 residues. Trimming at V came to 6 bases and at J to 3 bases, leaving 9 bases not matched to a gene.

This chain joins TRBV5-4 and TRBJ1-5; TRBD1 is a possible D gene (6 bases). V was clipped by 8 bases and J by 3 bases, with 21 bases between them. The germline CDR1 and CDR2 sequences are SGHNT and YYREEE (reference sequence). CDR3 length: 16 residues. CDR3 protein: CARPTGTRTSNQPQHF. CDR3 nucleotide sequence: TGTGCCAGGCCGACCGGGACACGGACTTCCAATCAGCCCCAGCATTTT. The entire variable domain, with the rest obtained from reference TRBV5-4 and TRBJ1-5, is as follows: ETGVTQSPTHLIKTRGQQVTLRCSSQSGHNTVSWYQQALGQGPQFIFQYYREEENGRGNFPPRFSGLQFPNYSSELNVNALELDDSALYLCARPTGTRTSNQPQHFGDGTRLSIL.

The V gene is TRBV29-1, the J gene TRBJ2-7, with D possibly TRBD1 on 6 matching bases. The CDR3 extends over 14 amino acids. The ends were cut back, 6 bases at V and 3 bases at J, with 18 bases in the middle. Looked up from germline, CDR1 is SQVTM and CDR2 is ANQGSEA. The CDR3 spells CSVHPDRSIYEQYF. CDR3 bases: TGCAGCGTCCACCCTGACAGGAGTATCTACGAGCAGTACTTC.

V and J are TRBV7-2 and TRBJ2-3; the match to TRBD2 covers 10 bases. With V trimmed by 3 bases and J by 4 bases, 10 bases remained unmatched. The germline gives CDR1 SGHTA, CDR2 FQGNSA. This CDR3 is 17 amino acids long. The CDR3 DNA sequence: TGTGCCAGCAGCTTTCTAGCGGGGGTGGGTGTGCCAGATACGCAGTATTTT. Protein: CASSFLAGVGVPDTQYF.

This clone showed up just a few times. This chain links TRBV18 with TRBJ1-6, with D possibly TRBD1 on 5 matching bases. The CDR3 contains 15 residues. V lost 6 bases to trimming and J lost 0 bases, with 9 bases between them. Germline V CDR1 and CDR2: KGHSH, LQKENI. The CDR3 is CASSPDSSYNSPLHF. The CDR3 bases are TGTGCCAGCTCGCCCGACAGCTCCTATAATTCACCCCTCCACTTT.

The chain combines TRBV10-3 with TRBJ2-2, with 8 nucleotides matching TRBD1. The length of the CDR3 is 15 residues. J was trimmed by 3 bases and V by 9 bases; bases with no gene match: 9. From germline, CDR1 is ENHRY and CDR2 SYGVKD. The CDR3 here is CAISRGTGDTGELFF. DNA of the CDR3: TGTGCCATTTCGAGGGGGACAGGAGACACCGGGGAGCTGTTTTTT.

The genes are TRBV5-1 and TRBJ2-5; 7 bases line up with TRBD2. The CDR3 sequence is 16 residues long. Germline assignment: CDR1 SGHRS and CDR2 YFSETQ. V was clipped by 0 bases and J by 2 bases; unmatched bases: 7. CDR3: CASSLGPSGSQETQYF. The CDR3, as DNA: TGCGCCAGCAGCTTGGGGCCTAGCGGATCTCAAGAGACCCAGTACTTC.

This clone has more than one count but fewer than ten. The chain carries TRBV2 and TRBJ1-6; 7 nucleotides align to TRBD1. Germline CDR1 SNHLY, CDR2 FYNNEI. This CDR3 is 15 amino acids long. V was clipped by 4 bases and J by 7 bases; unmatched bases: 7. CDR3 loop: CASSGARDSNSPLHF. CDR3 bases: TGTGCCAGCAGTGGGGCCCGGGACAGCAATTCACCCCTCCACTTT.

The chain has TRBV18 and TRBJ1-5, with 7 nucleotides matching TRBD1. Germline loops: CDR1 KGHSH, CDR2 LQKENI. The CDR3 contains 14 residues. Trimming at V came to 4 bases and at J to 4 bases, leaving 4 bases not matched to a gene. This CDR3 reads CASSHRDRNQPQHF. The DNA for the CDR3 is TGTGCCAGCTCACACCGGGACAGAAATCAGCCCCAGCATTTT.

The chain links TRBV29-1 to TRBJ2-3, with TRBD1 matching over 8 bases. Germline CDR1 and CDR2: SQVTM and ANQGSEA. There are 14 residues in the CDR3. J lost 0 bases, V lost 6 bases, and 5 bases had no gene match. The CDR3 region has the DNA TGCAGCGTCCGGACAGGGACTAGCACAGATACGCAGTATTTT. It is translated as CSVRTGTSTDTQYF.

The CDR3 region has the DNA TGTGCCAGCAGCTTAACATCTCCCAGGGTTAACACTGAAGCTTTCTTT. It specifies CASSLTSPRVNTEAFF. The V call is TRBV7-8, the J call TRBJ1-1, with D possibly being TRBD1 (5 bases). Trimming stripped 2 bases from V and 2 bases from J, with 15 bases between. Germline V gene lookup returns CDR1 SGHVS and CDR2 FQNEAQ. This CDR3 has 16 amino acids. Full variable domain (rest looked up from reference TRBV7-8 and TRBJ1-1): GAGVSQSPRYKVAKRGQDVALRCDPISGHVSLFWYQQALGQGPEFLTYFQNEAQLDKSGLPSDRFFAERPEGSVSTLKIQRTQQEDSAVYLCASSLTSPRVNTEAFFGQGTRLTVV.